This entry features one T cell receptor (beta chain) sequence. As yet, its antigen is unknown. The record originates from a study of shared clonotypes between healthy human individuals. Whole-study results and caveats: Only blood underwent sampling, and tissue repertoires likely differ.

The method was immunoSEQ multiplex PCR; TCRdb's version includes in-frame clones alone and lacks a portion of them. The table records 470,000 or so clones, 70% to 85% of them present only once. Unsorted samples used some 90 million PBMCs for genomic DNA. The CDR3 runs 18 residues. Per the germline V gene, CDR1 is LNHDA and CDR2 is SQIVND (reference sequence). J was trimmed by 0 bases and V by 5 bases; bases with no gene match: 8. The clonotype comes from a woman in her thirties or forties in good health. Some clones in this sample may be carry-over from other donors' samples. V is TRBV19 and J is TRBJ1-4; TRBD1 aligns across 11 bases. The sequenced sample consisted of PBMCs. CDR3 nucleotides: TGTGCCAGTAGTCCGGGACAGGGGGACCCTGCAACTAATGAAAAACTGTTTTTT. Translation: CASSPGQGDPATNEKLFF.